The T cell receptor beta chain under discussion was sequenced for a study of cytomegalovirus exposure and HLA in healthy donors. Overall study: From HLA-typed donors, an early data release held tens of millions of unique TCRs. Study-wide points: In a later analysis, a missense DCLRE1C variant was linked to TCR beta V- and J-gene trimming.

Germline V gene lookup returns CDR1 MRHNA and CDR2 SNTAGT. Trimming left V 4 bases short and J 0 bases short, with 8 bases between. The CDR3 contains 14 residues. In the PCR, 60 Vbeta and 13 Jbeta primers were used. The protocol was immunoSEQ multiplex PCR, while the TCRdb copy is restricted to in-frame clones and leaves out a portion. The top ten clones hold about 2.6% of a sample with about 120,000 clones, 80% of them seen once. This clone was found once. Antigen: not known. The source material was PBMCs. This clonotype was sampled from a man aged 30 to 39 in good health and CMV-seronegative. This chain uses TRBV6-4 with TRBJ2-3; D is possibly TRBD2 (5 bases). CDR3 bases: TGTGCCAGCAGTGCCCAGCGGAGCACAGATACGCAGTATTTT. Residues: CASSAQRSTDTQYF.